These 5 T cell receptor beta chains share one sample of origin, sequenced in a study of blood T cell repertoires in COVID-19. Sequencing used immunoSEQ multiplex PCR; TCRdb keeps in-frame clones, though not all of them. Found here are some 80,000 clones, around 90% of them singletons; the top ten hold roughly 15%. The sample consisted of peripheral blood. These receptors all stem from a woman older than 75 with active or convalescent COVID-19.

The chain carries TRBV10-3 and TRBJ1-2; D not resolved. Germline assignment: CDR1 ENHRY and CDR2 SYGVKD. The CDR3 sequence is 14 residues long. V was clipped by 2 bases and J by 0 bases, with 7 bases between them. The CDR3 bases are TGTGCCATCAGTGAGCAGGCACCTAACTATGGCTACACCTTC. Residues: CAISEQAPNYGYTF.

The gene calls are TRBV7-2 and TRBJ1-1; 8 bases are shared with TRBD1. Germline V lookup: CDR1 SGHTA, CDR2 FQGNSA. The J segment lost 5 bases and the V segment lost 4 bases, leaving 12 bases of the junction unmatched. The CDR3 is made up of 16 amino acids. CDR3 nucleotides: TGTGCCAGCAGCTCTCGGACAGGGAGGAAGGAAACTGAAGCTTTCTTT. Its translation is CASSSRTGRKETEAFF.

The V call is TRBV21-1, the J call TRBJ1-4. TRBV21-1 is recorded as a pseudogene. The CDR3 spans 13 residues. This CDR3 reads CASSKALRGKLFF. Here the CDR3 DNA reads TGTGCCAGCAGCAAAGCGCTAAGAGGAAAACTGTTTTTT.

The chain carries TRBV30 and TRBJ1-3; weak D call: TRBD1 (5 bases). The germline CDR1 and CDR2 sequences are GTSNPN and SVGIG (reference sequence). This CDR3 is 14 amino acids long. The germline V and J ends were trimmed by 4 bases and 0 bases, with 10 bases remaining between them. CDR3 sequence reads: CAWNQGISGNTIYF. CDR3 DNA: TGTGCCTGGAATCAGGGAATCTCTGGAAACACCATATATTTT.

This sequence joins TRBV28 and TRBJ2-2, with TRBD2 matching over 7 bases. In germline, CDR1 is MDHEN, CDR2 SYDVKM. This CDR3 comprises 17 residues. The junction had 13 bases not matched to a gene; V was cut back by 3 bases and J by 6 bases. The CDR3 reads CASSFLAASLASGELFF. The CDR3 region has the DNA TGTGCCAGCAGTTTTCTAGCGGCTAGCCTAGCGTCCGGGGAGCTGTTTTTT.